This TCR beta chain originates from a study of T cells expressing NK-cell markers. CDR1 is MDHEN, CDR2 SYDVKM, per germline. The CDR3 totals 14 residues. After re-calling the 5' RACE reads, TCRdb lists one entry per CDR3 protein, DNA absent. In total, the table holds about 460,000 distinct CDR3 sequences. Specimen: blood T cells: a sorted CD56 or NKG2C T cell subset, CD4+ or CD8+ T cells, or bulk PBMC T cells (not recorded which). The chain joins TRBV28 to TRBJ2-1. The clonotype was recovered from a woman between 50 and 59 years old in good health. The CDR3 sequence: CASRPDSPYNEQFF.